The clone carrying this T cell receptor beta chain was picked up a small number of times. Its antigen is as yet unknown. Scientists made TCR beta libraries using quantitative 5'-RACE with molecular barcodes. TCRdb passed the 5' RACE reads through MiXCR, listing each CDR3 protein once. The sample has about 330,000 distinct CDR3 sequences; approximately 8.2% are singletons. The data were obtained in a study of CD8 T cells in ankylosing spondylitis. Study conclusions and caveats: A TCR beta motif of about eight highly homologous variants appeared characteristic of ankylosing spondylitis blood. Disease-linked clones displayed a CD8+ phenotype and appeared relatively rarely in peripheral blood. Earlier authors reported some of these motif variants in reactive arthritis synovial fluid and blood.

The junction had 8 bases not matched to a gene; V was cut back by 0 bases and J by 3 bases. The CDR3 covers 17 residues. Germline CDR1 reads SGHRS; CDR2 reads YFSETQ. This clonotype was obtained from a male donor with ankylosing spondylitis. Source material: blood, either unsorted or a sorted T cell fraction (not recorded which). The J gene is TRBJ2-5, the V gene TRBV5-1; 10 bases agree with TRBD2. The CDR3 nucleotides read TGCGCCAGCAGCTTGGCCCAGCTTAGCGGGAGGAAAGAGACCCAGTACTTC. It codes for CASSLAQLSGRKETQYF.